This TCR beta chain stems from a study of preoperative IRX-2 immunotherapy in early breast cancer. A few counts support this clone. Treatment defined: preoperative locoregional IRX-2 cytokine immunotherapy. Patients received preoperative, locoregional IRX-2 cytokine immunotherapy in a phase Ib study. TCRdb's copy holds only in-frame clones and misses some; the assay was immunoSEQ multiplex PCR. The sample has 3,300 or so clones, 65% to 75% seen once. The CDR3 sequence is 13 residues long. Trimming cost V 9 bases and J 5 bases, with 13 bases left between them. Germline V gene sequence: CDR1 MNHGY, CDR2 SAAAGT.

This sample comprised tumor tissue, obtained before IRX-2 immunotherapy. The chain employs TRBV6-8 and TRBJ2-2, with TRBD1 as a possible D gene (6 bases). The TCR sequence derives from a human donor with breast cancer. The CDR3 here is CASTTGFTGELFF. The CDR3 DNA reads TGTGCCAGTACTACAGGGTTTACCGGGGAGCTGTTTTTT.